The rows below give T cell receptor beta chains drawn from one sample of a study of shared clonotypes between healthy human individuals. TCRdb's table, derived via immunoSEQ multiplex PCR, lists solely in-frame clones and lacks some. The sample yields just over 2,000,000 clones, about 95% seen once. The sample was naive CD8+ T cells sorted from blood. All receptors derive from a man between 18 and 35 years old in good health. Both conserved end residues are part of each CDR3. D genes are given only for firm matches. Expanded clones get a size class; other rows say once, few or many, or leave the size out.

v_call	d_call	clone_size	j_call	cdr3_aa	cdr3_nt
TRBV5-6	.	.	TRBJ2-1	CASSPTEYNEQFF	TGTGCCAGCAGCCCGACAGAGTATAATGAGCAGTTCTTC
TRBV5-6	.	.	TRBJ1-6	CASSVDGLTLHF	TGTGCCAGCAGCGTGGACGGCCTCACCCTCCACTTT
TRBV27	.	.	TRBJ1-1	CASSLSGGEGNTEAFF	TGTGCCAGCAGTTTATCGGGGGGAGAGGGAAACACTGAAGCTTTCTTT
TRBV7-2	.	.	TRBJ1-6	CASSFQGQSPLHF	TGTGCCAGCAGCTTTCAGGGGCAATCACCCCTCCACTTT
TRBV11-2	TRBD2	.	TRBJ2-3	CASSLKAGGDTQYF	TGTGCCAGCAGCTTAAAGGCGGGGGGCGATACGCAGTATTTT
TRBV7-6	.	.	TRBJ2-2	CASSLPTVESTGELFF	TGTGCCAGCAGCTTACCGACAGTCGAGAGCACCGGGGAGCTGTTTTTT
TRBV6-1	.	.	TRBJ2-7	CASSVHRNSYEQYF	TGTGCCAGCAGTGTACACAGGAACTCCTACGAGCAGTACTTC
TRBV27	.	.	TRBJ2-2	CASTAGTVTGELFF	TGTGCCAGCACAGCAGGGACGGTAACCGGGGAGCTGTTTTTT
TRBV13	TRBD1	.	TRBJ2-7	CASSLGQTYEQYF	TGTGCCAGCAGCCTGGGACAGACCTACGAGCAGTACTTC
TRBV9	TRBD1	.	TRBJ2-7	CASSPGGGIDEQYF	TGTGCCAGCAGCCCAGGGGGCGGAATAGACGAGCAGTACTTC
TRBV9	.	.	TRBJ2-7	CASSVRGALGDEQYF	TGTGCCAGCAGCGTACGGGGTGCCCTGGGGGACGAGCAGTACTTC
TRBV27	.	.	TRBJ1-3	CASSLSGYSGNTIYF	TGTGCCAGCAGTTTATCAGGGTATAGTGGAAACACCATATATTTT
TRBV19	TRBD2	.	TRBJ2-1	CASSIVPTSGLRNEQFF	TGTGCCAGTAGTATAGTTCCGACTAGCGGGCTTAGGAATGAGCAGTTCTTC
TRBV27	.	.	TRBJ2-2	CASSLNGGTGELFF	TGTGCCAGCAGTTTAAACGGCGGAACCGGGGAGCTGTTTTTT
TRBV6-6	TRBD1	.	TRBJ1-3	CASSSGTTGVRNTIYF	TGTGCCAGCAGTTCGGGGACAACAGGGGTCAGAAACACCATATATTTT
TRBV28	.	.	TRBJ2-7	CASSLTYVGEQYF	TGTGCCAGCAGTTTGACCTACGTCGGCGAGCAGTACTTC
TRBV29-1	TRBD1	once	TRBJ2-2	CSVVLTGATGELFF	TGCAGCGTCGTCCTGACAGGGGCAACCGGGGAGCTGTTTTTT
TRBV7-8	TRBD1	.	TRBJ1-4	CASSPGTGNEKLFF	TGTGCCAGCAGCCCCGGGACAGGGAATGAAAAACTGTTTTTT